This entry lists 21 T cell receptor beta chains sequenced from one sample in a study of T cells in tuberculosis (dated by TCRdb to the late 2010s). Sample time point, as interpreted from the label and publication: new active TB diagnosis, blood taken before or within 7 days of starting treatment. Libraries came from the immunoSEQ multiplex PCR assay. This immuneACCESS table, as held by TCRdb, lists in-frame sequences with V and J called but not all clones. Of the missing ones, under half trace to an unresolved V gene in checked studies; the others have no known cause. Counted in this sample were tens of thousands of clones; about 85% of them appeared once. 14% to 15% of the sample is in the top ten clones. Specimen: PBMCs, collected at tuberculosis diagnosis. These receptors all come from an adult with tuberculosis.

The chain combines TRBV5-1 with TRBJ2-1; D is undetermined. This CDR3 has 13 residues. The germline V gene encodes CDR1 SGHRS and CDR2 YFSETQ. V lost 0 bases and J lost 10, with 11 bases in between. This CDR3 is CASSLDGWQEQFF. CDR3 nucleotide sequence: TGCGCCAGCAGCTTGGACGGGTGGCAAGAGCAGTTCTTC.

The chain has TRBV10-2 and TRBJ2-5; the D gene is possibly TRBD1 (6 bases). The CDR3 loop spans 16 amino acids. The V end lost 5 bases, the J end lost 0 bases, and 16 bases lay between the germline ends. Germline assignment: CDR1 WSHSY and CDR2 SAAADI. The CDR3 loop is CASSYLTGTYQETQYF. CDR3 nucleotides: TGCGCCAGCAGTTACCTTACCGGGACATACCAAGAGACCCAGTACTTC.

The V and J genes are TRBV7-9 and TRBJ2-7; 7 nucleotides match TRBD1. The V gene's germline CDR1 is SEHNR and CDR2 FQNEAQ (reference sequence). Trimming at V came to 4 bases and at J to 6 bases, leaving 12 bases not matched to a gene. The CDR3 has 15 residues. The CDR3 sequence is CASSSQGNFVSEQYF. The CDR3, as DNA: TGTGCCAGCAGCTCACAGGGGAATTTCGTCTCCGAGCAGTACTTC. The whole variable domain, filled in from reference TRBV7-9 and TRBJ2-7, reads DTGVSQNPRHKITKRGQNVTFRCDPISEHNRLYWYRQTLGQGPEFLTYFQNEAQLEKSRLLSDRFSAERPKGSFSTLEIQRTEQGDSAMYLCASSSQGNFVSEQYFGPGTRLTVT.

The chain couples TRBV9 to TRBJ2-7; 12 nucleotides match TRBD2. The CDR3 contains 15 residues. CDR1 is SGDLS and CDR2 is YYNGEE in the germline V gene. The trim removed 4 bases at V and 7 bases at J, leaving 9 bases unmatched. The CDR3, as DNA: TGTGCCAGCAGCCCCCTTGCTAGCGGGAGGGTTGAGCAGTACTTC. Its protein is CASSPLASGRVEQYF.

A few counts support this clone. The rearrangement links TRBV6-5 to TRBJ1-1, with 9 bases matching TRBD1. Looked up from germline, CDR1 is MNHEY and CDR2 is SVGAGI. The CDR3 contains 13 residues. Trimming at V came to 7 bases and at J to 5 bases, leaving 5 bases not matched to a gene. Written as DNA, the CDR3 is TGTGCCAGCAACAGGGGGCTGGATACTGAAGCTTTCTTT. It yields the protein CASNRGLDTEAFF.

The CDR3 coding sequence is TGTGCCAGCAGTCTGACAGGGAACACTGAAGCTTTCTTT. It codes for CASSLTGNTEAFF. The gene calls are TRBV28 and TRBJ1-1, with a weak D call TRBD1 (6 bases). Germline CDR1 reads MDHEN; CDR2 reads SYDVKM. The V end lost 5 bases, the J end lost 1 base, and 8 bases lay between the germline ends. The CDR3 runs to 13 residues.

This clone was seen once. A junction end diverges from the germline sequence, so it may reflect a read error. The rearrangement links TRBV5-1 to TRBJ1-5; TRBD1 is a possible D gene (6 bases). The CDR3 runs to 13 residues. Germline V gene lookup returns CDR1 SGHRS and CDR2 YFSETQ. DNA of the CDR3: TGCGCCAGCAGTTTGGACAGTTATCAGCCCCAGCATTTT. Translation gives CASSLDSYQPQHF.

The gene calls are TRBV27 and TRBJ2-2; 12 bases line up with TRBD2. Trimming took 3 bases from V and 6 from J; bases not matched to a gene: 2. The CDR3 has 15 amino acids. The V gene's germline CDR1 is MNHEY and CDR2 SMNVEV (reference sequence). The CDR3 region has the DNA TGTGCCAGCAGTTTGGGGACTAGCGGGTCCGGGGAGCTGTTTTTT. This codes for CASSLGTSGSGELFF.

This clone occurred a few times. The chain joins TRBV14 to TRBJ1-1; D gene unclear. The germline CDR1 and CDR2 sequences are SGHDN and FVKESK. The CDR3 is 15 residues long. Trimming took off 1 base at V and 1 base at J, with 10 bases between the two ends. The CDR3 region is CASSQVSRSNTEAFF. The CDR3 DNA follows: TGTGCCAGCAGCCAAGTCAGCAGGTCGAACACTGAAGCTTTCTTT.

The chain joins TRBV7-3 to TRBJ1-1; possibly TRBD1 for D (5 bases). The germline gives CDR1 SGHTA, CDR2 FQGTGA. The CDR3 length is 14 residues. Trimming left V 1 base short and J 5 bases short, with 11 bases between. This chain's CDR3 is CASSLSGGGTEAFF. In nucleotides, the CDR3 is TGTGCCAGCAGCTTAAGCGGGGGAGGTACTGAAGCTTTCTTT.

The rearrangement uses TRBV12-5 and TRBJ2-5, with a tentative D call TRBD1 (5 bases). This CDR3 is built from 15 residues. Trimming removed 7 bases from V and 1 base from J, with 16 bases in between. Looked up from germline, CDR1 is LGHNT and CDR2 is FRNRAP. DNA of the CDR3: TGTGCTAGTGCCCAAGGAGAGACAGCCCAAGAGACCCAGTACTTC. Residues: CASAQGETAQETQYF.

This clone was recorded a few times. CDR3 sequence: CASSPRTSGSNEQFF. In nucleotides, the CDR3 is TGTGCCAGCAGCCCTCGGACTAGCGGGAGCAATGAGCAGTTCTTC. V gene TRBV7-3 combines with J gene TRBJ2-1; 13 bases map to TRBD2. Germline V gene lookup returns CDR1 SGHTA and CDR2 FQGTGA. With 5 bases clipped from V and 6 bases from J, the junction kept 4 bases outside the gene matches. The CDR3 length is 15 residues. Variable domain in full (rest from reference TRBV7-3 and TRBJ2-1): GAGVSQTPSNKVTEKGKYVELRCDPISGHTALYWYRQSLGQGPEFLIYFQGTGAADDSGLPNDRFFAVRPEGSVSTLKIQRTERGDSAVYLCASSPRTSGSNEQFFGPGTRLTVL.

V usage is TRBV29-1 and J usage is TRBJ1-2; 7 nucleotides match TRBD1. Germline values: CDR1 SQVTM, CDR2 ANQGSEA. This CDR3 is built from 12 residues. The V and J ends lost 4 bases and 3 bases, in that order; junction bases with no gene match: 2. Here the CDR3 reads CSVVTGDYGYTF. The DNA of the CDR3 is TGCAGCGTTGTAACAGGGGACTATGGCTACACCTTC.

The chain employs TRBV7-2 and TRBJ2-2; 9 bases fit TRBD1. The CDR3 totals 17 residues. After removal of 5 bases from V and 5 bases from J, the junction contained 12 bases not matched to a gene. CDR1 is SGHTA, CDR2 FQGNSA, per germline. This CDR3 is CASSPWGTGYGTGELFF. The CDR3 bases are TGTGCCAGCAGCCCCTGGGGGACAGGGTATGGGACCGGGGAGCTGTTTTTT.

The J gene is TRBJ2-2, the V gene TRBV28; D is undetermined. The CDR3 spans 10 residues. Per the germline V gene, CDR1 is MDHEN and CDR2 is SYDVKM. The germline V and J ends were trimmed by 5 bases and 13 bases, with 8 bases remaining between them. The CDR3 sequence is CASSPLLLFF. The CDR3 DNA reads TGTGCCAGCAGTCCTCTCTTGCTGTTTTTT.

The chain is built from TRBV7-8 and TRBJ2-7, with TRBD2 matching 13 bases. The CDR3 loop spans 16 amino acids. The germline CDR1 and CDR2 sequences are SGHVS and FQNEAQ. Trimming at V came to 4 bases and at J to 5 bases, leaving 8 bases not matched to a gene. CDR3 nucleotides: TGTGCCAGCAGCTCGAGACGACTAGCGGGAGGCCACGAGCAGTACTTC. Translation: CASSSRRLAGGHEQYF. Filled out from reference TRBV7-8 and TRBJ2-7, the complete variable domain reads GAGVSQSPRYKVAKRGQDVALRCDPISGHVSLFWYQQALGQGPEFLTYFQNEAQLDKSGLPSDRFFAERPEGSVSTLKIQRTQQEDSAVYLCASSSRRLAGGHEQYFGPGTRLTVT.

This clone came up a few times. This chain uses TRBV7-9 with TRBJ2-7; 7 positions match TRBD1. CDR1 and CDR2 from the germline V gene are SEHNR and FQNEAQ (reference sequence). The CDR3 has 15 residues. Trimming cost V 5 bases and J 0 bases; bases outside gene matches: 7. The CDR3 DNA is TGTGCCAGCAGCAAGGGACAGCGCCTCTCCTACGAGCAGTACTTC. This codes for CASSKGQRLSYEQYF. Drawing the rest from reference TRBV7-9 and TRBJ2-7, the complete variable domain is DTGVSQNPRHKITKRGQNVTFRCDPISEHNRLYWYRQTLGQGPEFLTYFQNEAQLEKSRLLSDRFSAERPKGSFSTLEIQRTEQGDSAMYLCASSKGQRLSYEQYFGPGTRLTVT.

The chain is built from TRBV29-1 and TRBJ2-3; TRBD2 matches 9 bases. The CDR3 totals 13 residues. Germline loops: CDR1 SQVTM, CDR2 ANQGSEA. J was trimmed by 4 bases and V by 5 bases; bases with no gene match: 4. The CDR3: CSVSRGGSDTQYF. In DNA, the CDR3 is TGCAGCGTTTCGCGGGGGGGCTCAGATACGCAGTATTTT.

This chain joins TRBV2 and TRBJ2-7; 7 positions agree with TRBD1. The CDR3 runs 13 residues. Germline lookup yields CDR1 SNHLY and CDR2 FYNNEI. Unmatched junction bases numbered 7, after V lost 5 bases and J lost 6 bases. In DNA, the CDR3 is TGTGCCAGCAGTCTTGGACAGGCCCGCGAGCAGTACTTC. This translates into CASSLGQAREQYF.

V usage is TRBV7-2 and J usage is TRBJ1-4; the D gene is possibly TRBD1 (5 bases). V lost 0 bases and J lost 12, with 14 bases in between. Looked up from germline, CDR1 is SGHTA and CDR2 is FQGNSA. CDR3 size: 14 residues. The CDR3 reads CASSLARAEMELFF. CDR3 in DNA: TGTGCCAGCAGCTTAGCCAGGGCTGAAATGGAACTGTTTTTT.

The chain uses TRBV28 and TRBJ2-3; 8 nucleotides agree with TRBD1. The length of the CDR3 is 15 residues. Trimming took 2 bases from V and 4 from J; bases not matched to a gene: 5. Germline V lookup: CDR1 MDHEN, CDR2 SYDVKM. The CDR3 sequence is CASSLNGQGADTQYF. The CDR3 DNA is TGTGCCAGCAGTTTAAACGGACAGGGAGCAGATACGCAGTATTTT. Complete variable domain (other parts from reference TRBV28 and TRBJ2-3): DVKVTQSSRYLVKRTGEKVFLECVQDMDHENMFWYRQDPGLGLRLIYFSYDVKMKEKGDIPEGYSVSREKKERFSLILESASTNQTSMYLCASSLNGQGADTQYFGPGTRLTVL.